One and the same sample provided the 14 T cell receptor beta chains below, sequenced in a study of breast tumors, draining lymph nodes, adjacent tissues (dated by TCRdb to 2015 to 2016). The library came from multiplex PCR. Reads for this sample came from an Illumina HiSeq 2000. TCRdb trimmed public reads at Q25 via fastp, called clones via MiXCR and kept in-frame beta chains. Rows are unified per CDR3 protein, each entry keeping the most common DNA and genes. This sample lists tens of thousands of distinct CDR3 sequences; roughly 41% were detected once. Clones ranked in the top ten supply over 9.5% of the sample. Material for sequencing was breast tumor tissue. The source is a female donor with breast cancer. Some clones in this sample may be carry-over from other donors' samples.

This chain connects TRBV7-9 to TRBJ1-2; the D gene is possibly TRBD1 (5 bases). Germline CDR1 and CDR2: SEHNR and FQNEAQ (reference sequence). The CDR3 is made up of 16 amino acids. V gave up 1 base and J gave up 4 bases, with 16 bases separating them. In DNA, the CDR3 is TGTGCCAGCAGCTTAGGGGGGACCAAGGAGAGCTATGGCTACACCTTC. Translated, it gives CASSLGGTKESYGYTF.

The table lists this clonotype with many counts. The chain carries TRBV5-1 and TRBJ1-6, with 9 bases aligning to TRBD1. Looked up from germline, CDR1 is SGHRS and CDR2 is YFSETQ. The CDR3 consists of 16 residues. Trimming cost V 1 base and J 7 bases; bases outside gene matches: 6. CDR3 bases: TGCGCCAGCAGCTTGAGGACAGGGGTTCAGAATTCACCCCTCCACTTT. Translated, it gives CASSLRTGVQNSPLHF.

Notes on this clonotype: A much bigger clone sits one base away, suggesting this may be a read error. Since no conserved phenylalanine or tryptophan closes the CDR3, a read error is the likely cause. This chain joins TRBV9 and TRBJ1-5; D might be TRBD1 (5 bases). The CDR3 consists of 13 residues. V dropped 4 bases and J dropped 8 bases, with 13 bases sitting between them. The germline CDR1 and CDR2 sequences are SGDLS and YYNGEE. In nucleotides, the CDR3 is TGTGCCAGCAGCCCATCAGGGACGGAGCCCCAGCATTCT. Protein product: CASSPSGTEPQHS.

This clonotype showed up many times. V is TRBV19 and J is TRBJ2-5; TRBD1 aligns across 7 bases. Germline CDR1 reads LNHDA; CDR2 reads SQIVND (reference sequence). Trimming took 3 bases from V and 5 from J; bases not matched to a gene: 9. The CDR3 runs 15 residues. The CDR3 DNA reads TGTGCCAGTAGTATCGGAGACAGGGTGGGCGAGACCCAGTACTTC. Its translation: CASSIGDRVGETQYF.

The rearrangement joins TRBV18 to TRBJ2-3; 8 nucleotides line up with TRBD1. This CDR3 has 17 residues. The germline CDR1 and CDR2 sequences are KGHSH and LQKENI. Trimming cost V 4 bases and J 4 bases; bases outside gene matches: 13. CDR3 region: CASSQDLGQGTADTQYF. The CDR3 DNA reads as TGTGCCAGCTCACAAGATCTCGGACAGGGAACGGCAGATACGCAGTATTTT.

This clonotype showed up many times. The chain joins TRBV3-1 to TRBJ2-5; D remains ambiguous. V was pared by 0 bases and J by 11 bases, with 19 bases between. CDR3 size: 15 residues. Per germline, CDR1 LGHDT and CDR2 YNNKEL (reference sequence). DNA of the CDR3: TGTGCCAGCAGCCAAGACACAGCCTTGGAGCGACGGCAGTACTTC. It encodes CASSQDTALERRQYF.

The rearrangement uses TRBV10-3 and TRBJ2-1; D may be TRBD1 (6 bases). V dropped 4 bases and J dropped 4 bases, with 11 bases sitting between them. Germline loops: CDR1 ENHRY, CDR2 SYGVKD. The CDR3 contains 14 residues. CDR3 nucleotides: TGTGCCATCAGTGCTGAGGACAGTTACAATGAGCAGTTCTTC. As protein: CAISAEDSYNEQFF.

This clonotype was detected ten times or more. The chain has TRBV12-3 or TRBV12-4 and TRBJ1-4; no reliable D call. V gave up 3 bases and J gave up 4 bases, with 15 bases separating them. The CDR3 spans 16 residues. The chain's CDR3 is CASSFDLGSVNEKLFF. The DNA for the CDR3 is TGTGCCAGCAGTTTCGATCTTGGGTCGGTTAATGAAAAACTGTTTTTT.

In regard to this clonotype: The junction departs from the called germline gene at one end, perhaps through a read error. The CDR3: CASSEGDTSGRRGTQHF. The CDR3 DNA is TGTGCCAGTAGTGAGGGGGATACTAGCGGGAGAAGGGGTACGCAGCATTTT. This chain links TRBV2 with TRBJ2-3; maybe TRBD1 (6 bases). The assigned J gene may be wrong: the sequence end matches TRBJ1-5 better. The germline V gene encodes CDR1 SNHLY and CDR2 FYNNEI. The CDR3 is made up of 17 amino acids.

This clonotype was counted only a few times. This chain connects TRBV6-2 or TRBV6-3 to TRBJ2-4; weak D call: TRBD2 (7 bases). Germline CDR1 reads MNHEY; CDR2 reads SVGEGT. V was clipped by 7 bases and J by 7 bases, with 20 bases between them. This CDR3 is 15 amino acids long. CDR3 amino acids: CASTTGRGSRNIQYF. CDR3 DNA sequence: TGTGCCAGCACCACAGGGAGGGGGTCTCGGAACATTCAGTACTTC.

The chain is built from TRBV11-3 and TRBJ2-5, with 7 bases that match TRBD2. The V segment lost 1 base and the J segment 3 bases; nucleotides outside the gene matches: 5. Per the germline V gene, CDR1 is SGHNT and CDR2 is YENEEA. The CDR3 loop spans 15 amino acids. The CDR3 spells CASSLVSGGEETQYF. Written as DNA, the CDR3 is TGTGCCAGCAGCTTAGTCTCGGGGGGTGAAGAGACCCAGTACTTC.

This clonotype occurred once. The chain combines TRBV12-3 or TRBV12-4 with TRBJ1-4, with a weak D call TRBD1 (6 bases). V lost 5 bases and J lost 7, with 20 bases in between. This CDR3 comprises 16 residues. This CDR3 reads CASSLPGDTSAEKLFF. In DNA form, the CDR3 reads TGTGCCAGCAGTCTCCCGGGGGACACCAGTGCTGAAAAACTGTTTTTT.

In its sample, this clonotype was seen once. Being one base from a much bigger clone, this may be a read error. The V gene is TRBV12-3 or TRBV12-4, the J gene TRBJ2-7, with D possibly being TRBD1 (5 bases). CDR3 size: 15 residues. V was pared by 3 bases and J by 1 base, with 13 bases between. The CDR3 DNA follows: TGTGCCAGCAGTTTCGCGCTTAAGGGGTCCTACGAGCAGTACTTC. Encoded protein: CASSFALKGSYEQYF.

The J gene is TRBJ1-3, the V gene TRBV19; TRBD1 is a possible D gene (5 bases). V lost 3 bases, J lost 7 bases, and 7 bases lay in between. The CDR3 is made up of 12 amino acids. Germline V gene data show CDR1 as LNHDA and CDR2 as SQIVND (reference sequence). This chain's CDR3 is CASSMGQNTIYF. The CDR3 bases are TGTGCCAGTAGTATGGGGCAGAACACCATATATTTT.